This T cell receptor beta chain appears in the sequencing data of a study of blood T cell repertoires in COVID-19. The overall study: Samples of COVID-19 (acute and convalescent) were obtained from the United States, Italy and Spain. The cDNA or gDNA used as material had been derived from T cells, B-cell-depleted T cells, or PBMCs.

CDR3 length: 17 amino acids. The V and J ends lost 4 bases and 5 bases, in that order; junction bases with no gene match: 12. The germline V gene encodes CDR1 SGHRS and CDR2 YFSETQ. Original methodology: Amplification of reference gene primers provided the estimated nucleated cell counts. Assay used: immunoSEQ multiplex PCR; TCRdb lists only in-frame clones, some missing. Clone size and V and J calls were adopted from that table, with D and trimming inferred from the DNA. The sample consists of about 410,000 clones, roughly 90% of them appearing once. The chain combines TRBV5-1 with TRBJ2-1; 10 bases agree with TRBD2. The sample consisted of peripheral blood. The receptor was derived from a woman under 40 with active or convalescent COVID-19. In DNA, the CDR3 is TGCGCCAGCAGCGATACCTCCGGGACTAGCGTAAACAATGAGCAGTTCTTC. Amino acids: CASSDTSGTSVNNEQFF.